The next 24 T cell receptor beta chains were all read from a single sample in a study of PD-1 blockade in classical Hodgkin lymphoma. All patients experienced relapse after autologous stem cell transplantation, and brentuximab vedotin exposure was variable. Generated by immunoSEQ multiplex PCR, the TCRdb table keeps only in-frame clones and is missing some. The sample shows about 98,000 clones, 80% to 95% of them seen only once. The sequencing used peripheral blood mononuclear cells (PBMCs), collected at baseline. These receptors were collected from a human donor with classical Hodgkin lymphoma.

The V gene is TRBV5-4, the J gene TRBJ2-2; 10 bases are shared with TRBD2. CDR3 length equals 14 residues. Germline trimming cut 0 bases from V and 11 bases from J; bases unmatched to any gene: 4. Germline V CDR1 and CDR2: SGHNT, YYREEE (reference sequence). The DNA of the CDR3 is TGTGCCAGCAGCTTGGCGGCTAGCGGGAGTGAGCTGTTTTTT. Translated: CASSLAASGSELFF.

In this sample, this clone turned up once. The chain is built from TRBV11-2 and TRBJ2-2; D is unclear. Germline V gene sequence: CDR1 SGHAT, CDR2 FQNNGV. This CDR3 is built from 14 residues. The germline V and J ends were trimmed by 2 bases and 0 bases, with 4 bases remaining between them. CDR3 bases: TGTGCCAGCAGCTTAAGGGCGAACACCGGGGAGCTGTTTTTT. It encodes CASSLRANTGELFF.

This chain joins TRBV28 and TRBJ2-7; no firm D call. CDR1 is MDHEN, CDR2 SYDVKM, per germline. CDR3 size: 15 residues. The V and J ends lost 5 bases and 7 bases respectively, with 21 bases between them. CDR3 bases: TGTGCCAGCAGTCCTCGACTTGACACCCTCAGGGAGCAGTACTTC. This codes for CASSPRLDTLREQYF. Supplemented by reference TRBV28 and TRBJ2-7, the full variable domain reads DVKVTQSSRYLVKRTGEKVFLECVQDMDHENMFWYRQDPGLGLRLIYFSYDVKMKEKGDIPEGYSVSREKKERFSLILESASTNQTSMYLCASSPRLDTLREQYFGPGTRLTVT.

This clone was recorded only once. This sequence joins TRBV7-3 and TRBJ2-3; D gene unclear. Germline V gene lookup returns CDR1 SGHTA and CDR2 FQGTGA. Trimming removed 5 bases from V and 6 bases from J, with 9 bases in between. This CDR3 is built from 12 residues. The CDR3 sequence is CASSPNLDTQYF. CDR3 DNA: TGTGCCAGCAGCCCCAACCTGGATACGCAGTATTTT.

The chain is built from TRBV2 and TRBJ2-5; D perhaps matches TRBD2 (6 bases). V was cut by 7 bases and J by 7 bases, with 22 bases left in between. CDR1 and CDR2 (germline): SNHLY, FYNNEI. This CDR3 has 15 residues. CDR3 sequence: CASTIPSGGVGTQYF. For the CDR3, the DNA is TGTGCCAGCACCATCCCATCGGGCGGGGTGGGGACCCAGTACTTC.

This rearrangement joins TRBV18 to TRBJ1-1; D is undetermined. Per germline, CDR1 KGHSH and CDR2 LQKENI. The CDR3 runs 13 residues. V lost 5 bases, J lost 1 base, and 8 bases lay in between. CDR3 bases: TGTGCCAGCTCAGCGCAGGAGAACACTGAAGCTTTCTTT. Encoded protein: CASSAQENTEAFF. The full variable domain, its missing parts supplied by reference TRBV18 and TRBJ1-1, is NAGVMQNPRHLVRRRGQEARLRCSPMKGHSHVYWYRQLPEEGLKFMVYLQKENIIDESGMPKERFSAEFPKEGPSILRIQQVVRGDSAAYFCASSAQENTEAFFGQGTRLTVV.

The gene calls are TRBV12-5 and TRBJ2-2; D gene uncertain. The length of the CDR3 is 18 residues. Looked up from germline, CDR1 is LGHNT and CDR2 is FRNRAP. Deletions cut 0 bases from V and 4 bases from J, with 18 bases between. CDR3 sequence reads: CASGLVPLDRLSTGELFF. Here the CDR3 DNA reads TGTGCTAGTGGTTTGGTACCGCTCGACCGCCTAAGCACCGGGGAGCTGTTTTTT. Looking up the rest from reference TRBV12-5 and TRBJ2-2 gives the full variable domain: DARVTQTPRHKVTEMGQEVTMRCQPILGHNTVFWYRQTMMQGLELLAYFRNRAPLDDSGMPKDRFSAEMPDATLATLKIQPSEPRDSAVYFCASGLVPLDRLSTGELFFGEGSRLTVL.

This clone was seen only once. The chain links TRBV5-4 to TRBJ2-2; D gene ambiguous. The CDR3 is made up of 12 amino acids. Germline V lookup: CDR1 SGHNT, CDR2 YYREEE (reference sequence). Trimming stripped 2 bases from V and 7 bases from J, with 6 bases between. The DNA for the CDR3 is TGTGCCAGCAGCTTCGGTCTCGGGGAGCTGTTTTTT. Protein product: CASSFGLGELFF.

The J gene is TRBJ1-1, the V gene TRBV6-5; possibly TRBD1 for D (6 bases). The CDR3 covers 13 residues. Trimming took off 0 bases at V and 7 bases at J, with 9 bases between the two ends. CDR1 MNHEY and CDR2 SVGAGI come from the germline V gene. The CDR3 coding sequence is TGTGCCAGCAGTTACTCCAGGGGAGGTGAAGCTTTCTTT. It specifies CASSYSRGGEAFF.

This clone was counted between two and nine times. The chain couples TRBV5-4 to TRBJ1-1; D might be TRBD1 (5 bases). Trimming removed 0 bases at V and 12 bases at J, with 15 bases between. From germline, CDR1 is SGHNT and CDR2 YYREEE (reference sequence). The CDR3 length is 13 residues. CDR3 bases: TGTGCCAGCAGCTTGGATGGGCAGGGCGGGACTTTCTTT. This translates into CASSLDGQGGTFF.

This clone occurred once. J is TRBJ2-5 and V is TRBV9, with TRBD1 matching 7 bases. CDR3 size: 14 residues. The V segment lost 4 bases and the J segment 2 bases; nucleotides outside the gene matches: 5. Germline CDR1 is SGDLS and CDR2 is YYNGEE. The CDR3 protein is CASSKGGGQETQYF. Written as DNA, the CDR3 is TGTGCCAGCAGCAAAGGGGGCGGTCAAGAGACCCAGTACTTC.

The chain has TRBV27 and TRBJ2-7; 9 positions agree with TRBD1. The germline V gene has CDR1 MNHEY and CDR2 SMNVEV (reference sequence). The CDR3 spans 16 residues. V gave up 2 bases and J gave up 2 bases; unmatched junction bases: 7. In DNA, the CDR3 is TGTGCCAGCAGTTTACTTGGGACAGGGACACCCTACGAGCAGTACTTC. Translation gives CASSLLGTGTPYEQYF.

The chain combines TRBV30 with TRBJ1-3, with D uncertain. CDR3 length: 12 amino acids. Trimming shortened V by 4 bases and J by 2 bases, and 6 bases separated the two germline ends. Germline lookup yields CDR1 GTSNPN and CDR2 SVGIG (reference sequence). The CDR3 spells CAWTRTGNTIYF. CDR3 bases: TGTGCCTGGACCCGGACTGGAAACACCATATATTTT. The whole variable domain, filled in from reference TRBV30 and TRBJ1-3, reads SQTIHQWPATLVQPVGSPLSLECTVEGTSNPNLYWYRQAAGRGLQLLFYSVGIGQISSEVPQNLSASRPQDRQFILSSKKLLLSDSGFYLCAWTRTGNTIYFGEGSWLTVV.

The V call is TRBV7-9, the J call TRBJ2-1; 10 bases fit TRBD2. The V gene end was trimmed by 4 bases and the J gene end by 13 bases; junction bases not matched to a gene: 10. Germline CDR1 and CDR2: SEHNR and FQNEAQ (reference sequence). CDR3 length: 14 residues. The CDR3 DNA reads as TGTGCCAGCAGCTCAGCGGGAGGGCCCTCGGGACAGTTCTTC. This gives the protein CASSSAGGPSGQFF.

The CDR3 loop is CASSSPPSGANVLTF. In nucleotides, the CDR3 is TGTGCCAGCAGTTCCCCCCCTTCTGGGGCCAACGTCCTGACTTTC. The chain carries TRBV5-4 and TRBJ2-6; no firm D call. Germline CDR1 is SGHNT and CDR2 is YYREEE (reference sequence). This CDR3 has 15 amino acids. V was cut by 5 bases and J by 1 base, with 10 bases left in between.

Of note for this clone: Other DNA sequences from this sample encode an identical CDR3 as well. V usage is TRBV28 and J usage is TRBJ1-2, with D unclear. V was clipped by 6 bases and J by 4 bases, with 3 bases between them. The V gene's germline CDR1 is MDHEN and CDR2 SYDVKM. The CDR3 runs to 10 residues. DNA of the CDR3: TGTGCCAGCAGCGGCTATGGCTACACCTTC. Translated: CASSGYGYTF.

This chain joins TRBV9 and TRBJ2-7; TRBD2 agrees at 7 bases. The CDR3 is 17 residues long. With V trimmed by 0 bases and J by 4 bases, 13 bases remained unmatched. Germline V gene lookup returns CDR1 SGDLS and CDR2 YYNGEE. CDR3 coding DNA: TGTGCCAGCAGCGTAGTGGGGGGGAACGGGAGAGTTTACGAGCAGTACTTC. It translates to CASSVVGGNGRVYEQYF. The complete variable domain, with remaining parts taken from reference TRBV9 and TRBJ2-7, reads DSGVTQTPKHLITATGQRVTLRCSPRSGDLSVYWYQQSLDQGLQFLIQYYNGEERAKGNILERFSAQQFPDLHSELNLSSLELGDSALYFCASSVVGGNGRVYEQYFGPGTRLTVT.

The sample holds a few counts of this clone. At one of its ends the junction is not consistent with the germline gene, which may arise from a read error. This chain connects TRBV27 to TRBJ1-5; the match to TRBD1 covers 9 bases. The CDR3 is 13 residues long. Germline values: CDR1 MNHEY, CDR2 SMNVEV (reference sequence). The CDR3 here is CASSPPTGQGLFF. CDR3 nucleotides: TGTGCCAGCAGTCCCCCAACGGGACAGGGATTATTCTTT.

The CDR3 spells CASSLSLGVVELFF. In DNA form, the CDR3 reads TGTGCCAGCAGTTTAAGCCTTGGGGTGGTTGAGCTGTTTTTT. V usage is TRBV27 and J usage is TRBJ1-4; no clear D. In germline, CDR1 is MNHEY, CDR2 SMNVEV (reference sequence). The CDR3 runs 14 residues. Deletions cut 2 bases from V and 14 bases from J, with 18 bases between. The complete variable domain, with remaining parts taken from reference TRBV27 and TRBJ1-4, reads EAQVTQNPRYLITVTGKKLTVTCSQNMNHEYMSWYRQDPGLGLRQIYYSMNVEVTDKGDVPEGYKVSRKEKRNFPLILESPSPNQTSLYFCASSLSLGVVELFFGSGTQLSVL.

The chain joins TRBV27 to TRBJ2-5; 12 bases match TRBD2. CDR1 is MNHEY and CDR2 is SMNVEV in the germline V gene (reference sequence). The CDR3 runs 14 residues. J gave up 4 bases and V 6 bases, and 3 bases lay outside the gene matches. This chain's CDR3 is CASSRLAGVETQYF. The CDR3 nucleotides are TGTGCCAGCAGCCGACTAGCGGGAGTAGAGACCCAGTACTTC.

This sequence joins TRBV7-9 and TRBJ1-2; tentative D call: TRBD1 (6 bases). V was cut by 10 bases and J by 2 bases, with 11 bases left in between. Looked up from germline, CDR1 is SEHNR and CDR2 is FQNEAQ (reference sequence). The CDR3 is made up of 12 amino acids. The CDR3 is CAINGQNYGYTF. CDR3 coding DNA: TGTGCCATCAATGGACAGAACTATGGCTACACCTTC.

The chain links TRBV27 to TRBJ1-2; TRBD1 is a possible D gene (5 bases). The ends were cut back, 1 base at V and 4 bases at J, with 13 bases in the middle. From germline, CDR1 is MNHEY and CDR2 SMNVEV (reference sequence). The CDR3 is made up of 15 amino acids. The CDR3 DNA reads TGTGCCAGCAGTTTATTTGCAGGGAGAACCTATGGCTACACCTTC. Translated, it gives CASSLFAGRTYGYTF.

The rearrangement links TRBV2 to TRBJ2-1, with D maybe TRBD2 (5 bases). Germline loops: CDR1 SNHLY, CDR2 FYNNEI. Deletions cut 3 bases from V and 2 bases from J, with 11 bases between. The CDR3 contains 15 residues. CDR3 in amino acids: CASSELSGPYNEQFF. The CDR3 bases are TGTGCCAGCAGTGAGCTGAGCGGCCCCTACAATGAGCAGTTCTTC.

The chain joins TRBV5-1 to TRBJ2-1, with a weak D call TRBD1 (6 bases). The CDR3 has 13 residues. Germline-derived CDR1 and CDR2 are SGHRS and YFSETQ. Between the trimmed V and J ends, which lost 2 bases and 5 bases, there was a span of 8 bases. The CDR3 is CASSFNRDNEQFF. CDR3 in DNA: TGCGCCAGCAGCTTTAACAGGGACAATGAGCAGTTCTTC.